This T cell receptor (beta chain) was found in a study of blood T cell repertoires in COVID-19. TCRdb keeps only in-frame clones here, not all; method: immunoSEQ multiplex PCR. The top ten hold roughly 9% of the sample, which has about 300,000 clones, roughly 88% seen once. Germline-derived CDR1 and CDR2 are SGHDT and YYEEEE. This CDR3 has 15 amino acids. V dropped 0 bases and J dropped 2 bases, with 11 bases sitting between them. The chain links TRBV5-6 to TRBJ1-2; D is unresolved. This sequence originates from a man younger than 35 with active or convalescent COVID-19. The material sequenced was peripheral blood. The CDR3 loop reads CASSLAPTTNYGYTF. In DNA, the CDR3 is TGTGCCAGCAGCTTGGCGCCGACAACCAACTATGGCTACACCTTC.